The 17 T cell receptor beta chains reported below all come from one sample, sequenced in a study of sequential checkpoint blockade in melanoma. The table came from immunoSEQ multiplex PCR; TCRdb's copy has only in-frame clones and leaves some out. The sample yields some 19,000 clones, around 30% seen once. Indicated treatment: randomized to nivolumab then ipilimumab (arm A) or the reverse (arm B). The sample here was tumor tissue (inferred from file names), taken from a patient given nivolumab and ipilimumab in sequence. These receptors were taken from a human donor with melanoma.

This clone came up a few times. The chain has TRBV6-8 and TRBJ1-5, with a tentative D call TRBD1 (5 bases). Trimming took off 2 bases at V and 0 bases at J, with 8 bases between the two ends. Germline assignment: CDR1 MNHGY and CDR2 SAAAGT. The CDR3 runs 15 residues. CDR3 coding DNA: TGTGCCAGCAGTTACCGGGACGTTAGCAATCAGCCCCAGCATTTT. Protein sequence: CASSYRDVSNQPQHF.

The rearrangement uses TRBV6-8 and TRBJ1-5; D gene unclear. The CDR3 consists of 14 residues. Germline CDR1 reads MNHGY; CDR2 reads SAAAGT. Trimming took 3 bases from V and 6 from J, leaving 12 bases between them. This CDR3 is CASSYRGSSQPQHF. The CDR3 nucleotides are TGTGCCAGCAGTTATCGGGGATCAAGTCAGCCCCAGCATTTT.

This clone showed up many times. The V gene is TRBV11-3, the J gene TRBJ1-2; 10 bases are a match to TRBD1. Germline loops: CDR1 SGHNT, CDR2 YENEEA. V lost 5 bases, J lost 2 bases, and 8 bases stayed unmatched. The CDR3 has 16 residues. The CDR3 spells CASSLIATGGNYGYTF. In DNA, the CDR3 is TGTGCCAGCAGCCTAATCGCGACAGGGGGCAACTATGGCTACACCTTC.

V usage is TRBV28 and J usage is TRBJ2-1; D is perhaps TRBD2 (6 bases). Trimming stripped 5 bases from V and 6 bases from J, with 17 bases between. This CDR3 region has 15 residues. Germline CDR1 is MDHEN and CDR2 is SYDVKM. CDR3 in amino acids: CASSPLAEEGNEQFF. The CDR3 bases are TGTGCCAGCAGTCCCTTAGCGGAGGAGGGCAATGAGCAGTTCTTC.

The chain employs TRBV28 and TRBJ2-7; D is perhaps TRBD1 (5 bases). V was trimmed by 7 bases and J by 2 bases, leaving 12 bases between them. The CDR3 is 13 residues long. The germline CDR1 and CDR2 sequences are MDHEN and SYDVKM. The CDR3, as DNA: TGTGCCAGCACTAGACAGCTGACCTACGAGCAGTACTTC. This codes for CASTRQLTYEQYF.

This clone was counted only a few times. The rearrangement links TRBV9 to TRBJ1-4; unclear D gene. The V end lost 0 bases, the J end lost 0 bases, and 9 bases lay between the germline ends. The CDR3 sequence is 16 residues long. From germline, CDR1 is SGDLS and CDR2 YYNGEE. The CDR3 here is CASSVGFRTTNEKLFF. CDR3 bases: TGTGCCAGCAGCGTAGGGTTTAGAACAACTAATGAAAAACTGTTTTTT.

V is TRBV15 and J is TRBJ1-5; unclear D gene. The CDR3 runs 15 residues. Trimming shortened V by 0 bases and J by 3 bases, and 9 bases separated the two germline ends. The germline V gene encodes CDR1 LNHNV and CDR2 YYDKDF (reference sequence). In nucleotides, the CDR3 is TGTGCCACCAGCAGAGATAAAGGGTACAATCAGCCCCAGCATTTT. Protein sequence: CATSRDKGYNQPQHF.

This clone came up a few times. This sequence joins TRBV28 and TRBJ2-7; D is perhaps TRBD1 or TRBD2 (5 bases each). The CDR3 loop spans 14 amino acids. Germline CDR1 is MDHEN and CDR2 is SYDVKM. The germline V and J ends were trimmed by 5 bases and 0 bases, with 11 bases remaining between them. Written as DNA, the CDR3 is TGTGCCAGCAGTGGGACGGTGAGCTCCTACGAGCAGTACTTC. Translating gives CASSGTVSSYEQYF.

This clone was found a few times. The V gene is TRBV2, the J gene TRBJ2-4; no clear D gene. V shed 7 bases and J shed 7 bases, with 14 bases lying between them. The CDR3 is 13 amino acids. Per the germline V gene, CDR1 is SNHLY and CDR2 is FYNNEI. The CDR3 DNA reads as TGTGCCAGCATTCAAGAAGGTGGGAACATTCAGTACTTC. Translating gives CASIQEGGNIQYF.

The rearrangement uses TRBV2 and TRBJ2-2; 14 nucleotides agree with TRBD2. Germline lookup yields CDR1 SNHLY and CDR2 FYNNEI. The length of the CDR3 is 15 residues. The ends lost 6 bases at V and 6 bases at J; junction bases unmatched: 3. This CDR3 reads CASRPGLAGAGELFF. CDR3 sequence (DNA): TGTGCCAGCAGACCGGGACTAGCGGGAGCCGGGGAGCTGTTTTTT.

This clone was counted only a few times. The gene calls are TRBV6-8 and TRBJ2-5; TRBD2 matches at 16 bases. Germline-derived CDR1 and CDR2 are MNHGY and SAAAGT. This CDR3 has 16 amino acids. The ends lost 4 bases at V and 2 bases at J; junction bases unmatched: 1. CDR3 DNA: TGTGCCAGCAGTTTGGGACTAGCGGGGGGGCAAGAGACCCAGTACTTC. Translating gives CASSLGLAGGQETQYF.

A few counts support this clone. The chain is built from TRBV6-8 and TRBJ1-3, with D unresolved. The CDR3 consists of 13 residues. The V end lost 7 bases, the J end lost 5 bases, and 12 bases lay between the germline ends. Germline V lookup: CDR1 MNHGY, CDR2 SAAAGT. For the CDR3, the DNA is TGTGCCAGCAACTCCAAGGGTCGAAACACCATATATTTT. It yields the protein CASNSKGRNTIYF.

Within the sample, this clone is medium-sized. The chain recombines TRBV28 with TRBJ1-1; TRBD1 agrees at 9 bases. The germline gives CDR1 MDHEN, CDR2 SYDVKM. Unmatched junction bases numbered 0, after V lost 6 bases and J lost 4 bases. The CDR3 is made up of 12 amino acids. The CDR3 here is CASRTGGTEAFF. In DNA form, the CDR3 reads TGTGCCAGCAGGACAGGGGGCACTGAAGCTTTCTTT.

This clone was counted only a few times. The CDR3 protein is CASSLLIPGTPDYEQYF. DNA of the CDR3: TGTGCCAGCAGTTTATTGATTCCGGGGACACCAGACTACGAGCAGTACTTC. The chain joins TRBV28 to TRBJ2-7; TRBD1 is a possible D gene (6 bases). From germline, CDR1 is MDHEN and CDR2 SYDVKM. The CDR3 is 17 residues long. Trimming shortened V by 1 base and J by 3 bases, and 19 bases separated the two germline ends. Supplemented by reference TRBV28 and TRBJ2-7, the full variable domain reads DVKVTQSSRYLVKRTGEKVFLECVQDMDHENMFWYRQDPGLGLRLIYFSYDVKMKEKGDIPEGYSVSREKKERFSLILESASTNQTSMYLCASSLLIPGTPDYEQYFGPGTRLTVT.

This clone was seen only a few times. The V gene is TRBV11-3, the J gene TRBJ2-7, with D unresolved. Germline V lookup: CDR1 SGHNT, CDR2 YENEEA. Trimming removed 7 bases from V and 5 bases from J, with 21 bases in between. CDR3 length: 15 amino acids. The CDR3 region has the DNA TGTGCCAGCACAACCGGGCCTAGGAGAATCGACGAGCAGTACTTC. Translating gives CASTTGPRRIDEQYF. The full variable domain, its missing parts supplied by reference TRBV11-3 and TRBJ2-7, is EAGVVQSPRYKIIEKKQPVAFWCNPISGHNTLYWYLQNLGQGPELLIRYENEEAVDDSQLPKDRFSAERLKGVDSTLKIQPAELGDSAVYLCASTTGPRRIDEQYFGPGTRLTVT.

The rearrangement links TRBV19 to TRBJ1-3, with no clear D. With 2 bases removed from V and 2 bases from J, the gap between germline ends came to 10 bases. The CDR3 runs 15 residues. Germline V lookup: CDR1 LNHDA, CDR2 SQIVND (reference sequence). CDR3 sequence (DNA): TGTGCCAGTAGTATAAATCTTGACCCTGGAAACACCATATATTTT. It translates to CASSINLDPGNTIYF. Based on the CDR3 plus reference TRBV19 and TRBJ1-3, the full variable domain is DGGITQSPKYLFRKEGQNVTLSCEQNLNHDAMYWYRQDPGQGLRLIYYSQIVNDFQKGDIAEGYSVSREKKESFPLTVTSAQKNPTAFYLCASSINLDPGNTIYFGEGSWLTVV.

This clone was picked up many times. The chain couples TRBV6-8 to TRBJ2-1; possibly TRBD2 for D (6 bases). Trimming removed 6 bases at V and 6 bases at J, with 18 bases between. There are 15 residues in the CDR3. CDR1 and CDR2 (germline): MNHGY, SAAAGT. CDR3 protein: CASSLGLLNGNEQFF. As DNA, the CDR3 is TGTGCCAGCAGCCTGGGACTTCTCAATGGCAATGAGCAGTTCTTC.